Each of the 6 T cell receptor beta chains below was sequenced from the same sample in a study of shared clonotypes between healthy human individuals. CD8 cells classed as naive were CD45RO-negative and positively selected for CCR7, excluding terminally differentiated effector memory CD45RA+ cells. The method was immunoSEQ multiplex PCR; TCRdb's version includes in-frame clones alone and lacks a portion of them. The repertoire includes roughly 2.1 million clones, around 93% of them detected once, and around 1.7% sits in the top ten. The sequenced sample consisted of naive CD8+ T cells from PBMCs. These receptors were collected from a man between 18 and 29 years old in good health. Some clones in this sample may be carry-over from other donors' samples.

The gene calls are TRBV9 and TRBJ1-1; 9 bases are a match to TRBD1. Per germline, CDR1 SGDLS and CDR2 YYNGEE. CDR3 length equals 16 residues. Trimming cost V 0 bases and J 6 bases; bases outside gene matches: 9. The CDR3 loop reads CASSVAPGQGIAEAFF. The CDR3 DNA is TGTGCCAGCAGCGTAGCCCCTGGACAGGGGATCGCTGAAGCTTTCTTT.

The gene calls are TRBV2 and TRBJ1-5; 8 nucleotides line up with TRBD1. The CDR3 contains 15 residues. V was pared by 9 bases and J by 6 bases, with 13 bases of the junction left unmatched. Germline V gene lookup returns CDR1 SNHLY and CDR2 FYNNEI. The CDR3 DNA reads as TGTGCCAGTAGCCTGGACAGGGTAAGGGGTCAGCCCCAGCATTTT. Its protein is CASSLDRVRGQPQHF.

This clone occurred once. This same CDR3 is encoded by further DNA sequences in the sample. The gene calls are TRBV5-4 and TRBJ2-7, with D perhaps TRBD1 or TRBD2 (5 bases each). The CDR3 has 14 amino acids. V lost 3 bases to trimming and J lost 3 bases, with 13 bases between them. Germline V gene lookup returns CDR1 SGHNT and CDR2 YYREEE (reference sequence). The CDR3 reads CASSSRDGRYEQYF. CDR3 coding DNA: TGTGCCAGCAGCTCTCGGGACGGCCGCTACGAGCAGTACTTC.

In DNA, the CDR3 is TGTGCCATCAGTGAGGAACGAGGGTGGAAGGGCTACACCTTC. This encodes CAISEERGWKGYTF. The V gene is TRBV10-3, the J gene TRBJ1-2; D call uncertain. This CDR3 contains 14 residues. The germline V and J ends were trimmed by 2 bases and 8 bases, with 15 bases remaining between them. The V gene's germline CDR1 is ENHRY and CDR2 SYGVKD.

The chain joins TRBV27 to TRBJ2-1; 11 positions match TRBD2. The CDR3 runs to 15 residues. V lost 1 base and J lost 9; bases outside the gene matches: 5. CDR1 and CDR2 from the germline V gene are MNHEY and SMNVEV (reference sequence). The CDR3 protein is CASSLLTSGIGEQFF. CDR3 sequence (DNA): TGTGCCAGCAGTTTATTGACTAGCGGGATTGGTGAGCAGTTCTTC.

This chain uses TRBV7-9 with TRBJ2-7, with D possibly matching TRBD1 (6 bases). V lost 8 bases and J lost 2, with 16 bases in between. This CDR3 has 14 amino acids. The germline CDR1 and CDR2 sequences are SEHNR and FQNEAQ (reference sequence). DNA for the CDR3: TGTGCCAGCTCTGGGGCAGGGACACCCTACGAGCAGTACTTC. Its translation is CASSGAGTPYEQYF.